This T cell receptor (beta chain) was documented in a study of T cell responses to AZD1222 COVID-19 vaccine. Overall study findings and caveats: Baseline testing showed seropositivity in only a handful of AZD1222 recipients.

V lost 5 bases and J 6 bases, leaving 20 bases between the germline ends. This CDR3 spans 16 amino acids. Germline V lookup: CDR1 SEHNR, CDR2 FQNEAQ (reference sequence). Data came from immunoSEQ multiplex PCR; TCRdb stores just in-frame clones and leaves some out. The table includes approximately 110,000 clones, more than 75% detected once. Only one count was recorded for this clone. Its target is unknown. This chain uses TRBV7-9 with TRBJ2-1, with a possible D match to TRBD2 (6 bases). The TCR comes from an adult who received the AZD1222 COVID-19 vaccine. This sample comprised peripheral blood, obtained 28 days after the second AZD1222 dose. CDR3 DNA: TGTGCCAGCAGCCCCCTGTTGGGCGGGACGGGCAATGAGCAGTTCTTC. It yields the protein CASSPLLGGTGNEQFF.